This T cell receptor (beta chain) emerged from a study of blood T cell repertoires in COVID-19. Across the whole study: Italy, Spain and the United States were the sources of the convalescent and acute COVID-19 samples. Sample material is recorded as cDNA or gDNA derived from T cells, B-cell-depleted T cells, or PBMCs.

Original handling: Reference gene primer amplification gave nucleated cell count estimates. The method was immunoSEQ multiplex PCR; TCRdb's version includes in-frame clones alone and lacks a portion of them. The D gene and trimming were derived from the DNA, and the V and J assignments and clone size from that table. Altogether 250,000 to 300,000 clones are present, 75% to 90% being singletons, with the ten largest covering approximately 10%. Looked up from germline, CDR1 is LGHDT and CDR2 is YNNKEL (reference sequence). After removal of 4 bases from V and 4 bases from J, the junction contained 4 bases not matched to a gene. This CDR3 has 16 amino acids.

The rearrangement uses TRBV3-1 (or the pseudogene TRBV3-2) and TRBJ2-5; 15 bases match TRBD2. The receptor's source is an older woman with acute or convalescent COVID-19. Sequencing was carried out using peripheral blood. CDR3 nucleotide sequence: TGTGCCAGCAGCCGAAGGACTAGCGGGGGGGGAGAGACCCAGTACTTC. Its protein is CASSRRTSGGGETQYF.